Described below is a single T cell receptor beta chain sequence and its context. Its antigen is not identified. The data were taken from a study of post-analysis software for immune sequencing data. Across the whole study: The patients showed relapsing-remitting, secondary progressive and progressive-relapsing multiple sclerosis courses.

Study-level findings and limits: Significantly lower normalized Chao1 diversity was seen in multiple sclerosis patients than in controls. By F measure, samples from a shared preparation batch strongly co-clustered. Patients carried roughly 5 TRBV segments more frequently than controls did, and TRBV5-6, TRBV5-1 and TRBV20-1 were among them.

The authors incorporated unique molecular identifiers into the TCR beta cDNA libraries. The authors obtained some 500,000 cDNA molecules from approximately 1 to 10 million T cells. TCRdb re-derived calls from the PCR reads in MiXCR, one entry per CDR3 protein. This sample carries about 200,000 distinct CDR3 sequences, approximately 30% of them seen once, and the ten largest clones take less than 4%. The V gene's germline CDR1 is MDHEN and CDR2 SYDVKM. J was trimmed by 7 bases and V by 6 bases; bases with no gene match: 9. The CDR3 loop spans 15 amino acids. The sequencing input was blood. This chain uses TRBV28 with TRBJ2-1; 10 bases are shared with TRBD2. This TCR came from a girl aged 2-17 years with multiple sclerosis. CDR3 residues: CASSTQGLARNEQFF. In DNA form, the CDR3 reads TGTGCCAGCAGCACCCAGGGACTAGCGCGGAATGAGCAGTTCTTC.